A single sample is the source of the 28 T cell receptor beta chains below, sequenced in a study of vaccination effects on CD4 cells after COVID-19. The assay was immunoSEQ multiplex PCR, and TCRdb's table has in-frame clones only and misses some. This repertoire shows 25,000 to 35,000 clones, approximately 70% found once; its top ten account for roughly 15%. These receptors have no known antigen. Viral peptide pool expansion of antigen-specific CD4+ T cells preceded sequencing in the ViraFEST assay. Isolating CD4+ T cells followed about 10 days of culture. Of the BNT162b2 and mRNA-1273 vaccines, participants received two doses of one or the other. The sample in question was CD4+ T cells from PBMCs cultured with HCoV-229E spike peptides, obtained after COVID-19 vaccination. The receptor set was obtained from a human donor who received a COVID-19 vaccine.

The V and J genes are TRBV9 and TRBJ1-5, with D possibly TRBD1 on 5 matching bases. This CDR3 has 15 amino acids. In germline, CDR1 is SGDLS, CDR2 YYNGEE. The V end lost 1 base, the J end lost 5 bases, and 13 bases lay between the germline ends. As DNA, the CDR3 is TGTGCCAGCAGCGTAAGTTCAGGGTATGATCAGCCCCAGCATTTT. Amino acid sequence: CASSVSSGYDQPQHF.

This chain joins TRBV9 and TRBJ2-2; 13 nucleotides agree with TRBD2. Trimming took 0 bases from V and 1 from J; bases not matched to a gene: 9. CDR3 size: 20 residues. In germline, CDR1 is SGDLS, CDR2 YYNGEE. Written as DNA, the CDR3 is TGTGCCAGCAGCGTAGGATTAAGGACTAGCGGGAGTAAGAACACCGGGGAGCTGTTTTTT. This translates into CASSVGLRTSGSKNTGELFF.

The count of this clone is one. The chain uses TRBV19 and TRBJ1-1; possible D gene TRBD1, 5 bases. CDR1 LNHDA and CDR2 SQIVND come from the germline V gene (reference sequence). CDR3 size: 18 residues. Trimming took 10 bases from V and 6 from J, leaving 33 bases between them. The CDR3 region is CATTRRYMGAGEDPEAFF. The DNA of the CDR3 is TGTGCCACAACGAGAAGGTATATGGGTGCGGGGGAGGACCCTGAAGCTTTCTTT. Full variable domain (missing parts from reference TRBV19 and TRBJ1-1): DGGITQSPKYLFRKEGQNVTLSCEQNLNHDAMYWYRQDPGQGLRLIYYSQIVNDFQKGDIAEGYSVSREKKESFPLTVTSAQKNPTAFYLCATTRRYMGAGEDPEAFFGQGTRLTVV.

This clone showed up just a few times. The rearrangement joins TRBV7-2 to TRBJ1-1, with unresolved D. This CDR3 region has 13 residues. Deletions cut 4 bases from V and 1 base from J, with 7 bases between. Germline CDR1 and CDR2: SGHTA and FQGNSA. CDR3 amino acids: CASSWAENTEAFF. CDR3 nucleotides: TGTGCCAGCAGCTGGGCAGAGAACACTGAAGCTTTCTTT.

CDR3 residues: CASSQVKLDNSPLHF. DNA of the CDR3: TGCGCCAGCAGCCAAGTAAAGTTAGATAATTCACCCCTCCACTTT. The rearrangement links TRBV4-1 to TRBJ1-6; D gene ambiguous. CDR1 is MGHRA and CDR2 is YSYEKL in the germline V gene. This CDR3 is built from 15 residues. V shed 1 base and J shed 5 bases, with 9 bases lying between them.

The chain employs TRBV3-1 (or the pseudogene TRBV3-2) and TRBJ2-3; 8 nucleotides align to TRBD2. Unmatched junction bases numbered 6, after V lost 0 bases and J lost 7 bases. The CDR3 is 15 amino acids. Germline assignment: CDR1 LGHDT and CDR2 YNNKEL (reference sequence). CDR3 in DNA: TGTGCCAGCAGCCAAGATACGATAGCGGGGAATACGCAGTATTTT. It encodes CASSQDTIAGNTQYF.

The chain is built from TRBV11-2 and TRBJ2-7; D is undetermined. The ends were cut back, 3 bases at V and 0 bases at J, with 9 bases in the middle. The CDR3 covers 14 residues. The germline gives CDR1 SGHAT, CDR2 FQNNGV. CDR3 loop: CASSFRPSSYEQYF. The CDR3, as DNA: TGTGCCAGCAGCTTCCGGCCGAGCTCCTACGAGCAGTACTTC.

The CDR3: CASSSHDYGRAGADTQYF. CDR3 bases: TGTGCCAGCAGCTCACATGATTACGGGAGGGCCGGCGCAGATACGCAGTATTTT. This chain connects TRBV11-2 to TRBJ2-3, with 8 bases identical to TRBD2. With V trimmed by 4 bases and J by 4 bases, 16 bases remained unmatched. CDR1 and CDR2 (germline): SGHAT, FQNNGV. This CDR3 has 18 residues.

This chain links TRBV7-2 with TRBJ1-4, with 9 bases that match TRBD1. Looked up from germline, CDR1 is SGHTA and CDR2 is FQGNSA. V gave up 5 bases and J gave up 7 bases; unmatched junction bases: 11. The CDR3 spans 16 residues. The CDR3 loop reads CASSPNPGQGSEKLFF. For the CDR3, the DNA is TGTGCCAGCAGCCCAAACCCGGGACAGGGCAGTGAAAAACTGTTTTTT. Full variable domain (remainder filled in from reference TRBV7-2 and TRBJ1-4): GAGVSQSPSNKVTEKGKDVELRCDPISGHTALYWYRQSLGQGLEFLIYFQGNSAPDKSGLPSDRFSAERTGGSVSTLTIQRTQQEDSAVYLCASSPNPGQGSEKLFFGSGTQLSVL.

This chain joins TRBV6-1 and TRBJ1-5, with TRBD1 as a possible D gene (5 bases). V was shortened by 4 bases and J by 4 bases, with 17 bases between the two germline ends. Germline V gives CDR1 MNHNS, CDR2 SASEGT. CDR3 length equals 16 residues. Written as DNA, the CDR3 is TGTGCCAGCAGTGCCCCGACCTACGGGGGGAATCAGCCCCAGCATTTT. This encodes CASSAPTYGGNQPQHF.

The V call is TRBV9, the J call TRBJ2-7, with TRBD2 identical over 7 bases. CDR3 length: 18 residues. Trimming at V came to 4 bases and at J to 4 bases, leaving 20 bases not matched to a gene. Looked up from germline, CDR1 is SGDLS and CDR2 is YYNGEE. The CDR3 DNA sequence: TGTGCCAGCAGCCCTAGTCAGGGTCCCGGGGGGTCCGATTACGAGCAGTACTTC. It translates to CASSPSQGPGGSDYEQYF.

The chain has TRBV11-2 and TRBJ2-3; TRBD1 might be the D (6 bases). V was shortened by 3 bases and J by 4 bases, with 11 bases between the two germline ends. This CDR3 has 14 amino acids. The V gene's germline CDR1 is SGHAT and CDR2 FQNNGV. This CDR3 reads CASSLLGASDTQYF. CDR3 DNA sequence: TGTGCCAGCAGCTTGTTGGGGGCTTCAGATACGCAGTATTTT.

This clone appeared a few times. The genes are TRBV4-1 and TRBJ1-5; D is ambiguous. Germline CDR1 is MGHRA and CDR2 is YSYEKL. CDR3 length: 17 residues. Trimming removed 2 bases at V and 0 bases at J, with 14 bases between. This chain's CDR3 is CASSQNSQTYSNQPQHF. The CDR3 region has the DNA TGCGCCAGCAGCCAAAACTCCCAAACATATAGCAATCAGCCCCAGCATTTT.

V and J are TRBV6-2 or TRBV6-3 and TRBJ2-7; no definite D call. V gave up 2 bases and J gave up 3 bases, with 8 bases separating them. This CDR3 comprises 13 residues. The V gene's germline CDR1 is MNHEY and CDR2 SVGEGT. This CDR3 is CASSYRASYEQYF. The DNA of the CDR3 is TGTGCCAGCAGTTACAGGGCTAGCTACGAGCAGTACTTC.

The chain has TRBV6-5 and TRBJ1-1; D not certain. The ends were cut back, 8 bases at V and 4 bases at J, with 11 bases in the middle. From germline, CDR1 is MNHEY and CDR2 SVGAGI. The CDR3 contains 12 residues. For the CDR3, the DNA is TGTGCCAGCTCGGGGTTGGGCACTGAAGCTTTCTTT. It codes for CASSGLGTEAFF.

This chain uses TRBV18 with TRBJ1-1, with D tentatively TRBD1 (6 bases). There are 14 residues in the CDR3. Trimming stripped 5 bases from V and 2 bases from J, with 12 bases between. Germline CDR1 reads KGHSH; CDR2 reads LQKENI. CDR3 amino acids: CASSTYRDNTEAFF. CDR3 nucleotide sequence: TGTGCCAGCTCAACTTACAGGGACAACACTGAAGCTTTCTTT.

The chain's CDR3 is CATGQYNQPQHF. For the CDR3, the DNA is TGTGCCACCGGACAGTACAATCAGCCCCAGCATTTT. The V and J genes are TRBV15 and TRBJ1-5; tentatively, D is TRBD1 (6 bases). V lost 8 bases and J 3 bases, leaving 8 bases between the germline ends. Per the germline V gene, CDR1 is LNHNV and CDR2 is YYDKDF (reference sequence). The CDR3 sequence is 12 residues long.

V and J are TRBV7-9 and TRBJ1-2; D is unresolved. CDR1 is SEHNR and CDR2 is FQNEAQ in the germline V gene (reference sequence). V was clipped by 1 base and J by 3 bases, with 12 bases between them. This CDR3 has 15 amino acids. The CDR3 loop reads CASSLVGSPYYGYTF. The CDR3 bases are TGTGCCAGCAGCTTAGTAGGCAGCCCCTACTATGGCTACACCTTC.

The table lists this clone with a count of one. The chain has TRBV6-4 and TRBJ1-4; 7 nucleotides align to TRBD1. This CDR3 region has 16 residues. V trimming: 0 bases; J trimming: 5 bases; junction bases outside the gene matches: 6. The germline CDR1 and CDR2 sequences are MRHNA and SNTAGT. This CDR3 reads CASSDSEGAQNEKLFF. The DNA for the CDR3 is TGTGCCAGCAGTGACTCCGAGGGGGCGCAGAATGAAAAACTGTTTTTT.

The chain uses TRBV15 and TRBJ2-1, with D tentatively TRBD2 (5 bases). Trimming removed 1 base at V and 0 bases at J, with 7 bases between. Germline CDR1 reads LNHNV; CDR2 reads YYDKDF (reference sequence). CDR3 length: 15 residues. The CDR3 DNA reads TGTGCCACCAGCAGAGCGGCGGGCTCCTACAATGAGCAGTTCTTC. Translation: CATSRAAGSYNEQFF.

The chain carries TRBV5-8 and TRBJ2-2, with D unresolved. The CDR3 contains 16 residues. The V end was cut by 0 bases, the J end by 1 base, with 10 bases between. Germline loops: CDR1 SGHTS, CDR2 YDEGEE. CDR3 in amino acids: CASSLADFLNTGELFF. In DNA form, the CDR3 reads TGTGCCAGCAGCTTGGCAGACTTCTTGAACACCGGGGAGCTGTTTTTT.

This clone has just a few counts. This rearrangement joins TRBV3-1 (or the pseudogene TRBV3-2) to TRBJ1-3; D remains unclear. From germline, CDR1 is LGHDT and CDR2 YNNKEL (reference sequence). This CDR3 region has 19 residues. The germline V and J ends were trimmed by 2 bases and 0 bases, with 20 bases remaining between them. CDR3 DNA: TGTGCCAGCAGCCAAAGCGAAGGCAGACTTAGAGACTCTGGAAACACCATATATTTT. Protein sequence: CASSQSEGRLRDSGNTIYF.

V and J are TRBV10-3 and TRBJ2-2; D is unclear. V was shortened by 3 bases and J by 2 bases, with 7 bases between the two germline ends. Germline V gene lookup returns CDR1 ENHRY and CDR2 SYGVKD. The length of the CDR3 is 14 residues. The CDR3 DNA is TGTGCCATCAGTGATTCTGCTAACACCGGGGAGCTGTTTTTT. As protein: CAISDSANTGELFF.

This chain connects TRBV19 to TRBJ2-3; unclear D gene. Germline CDR1 LNHDA, CDR2 SQIVND (reference sequence). The CDR3 length is 15 residues. V gave up 7 bases and J gave up 0 bases, with 14 bases separating them. The CDR3 loop reads CASTLGSRSTDTQYF. CDR3 bases: TGTGCCAGTACGTTGGGTAGCAGAAGCACAGATACGCAGTATTTT.

This clone has just a few counts. V is TRBV19 and J is TRBJ1-5, with D possibly being TRBD1 (5 bases). CDR1 and CDR2 from the germline V gene are LNHDA and SQIVND (reference sequence). This CDR3 region has 14 residues. Trimming stripped 9 bases from V and 3 bases from J, with 15 bases between. CDR3 protein: CASRSRDPNQPQHF. As DNA, the CDR3 is TGTGCCAGCCGGTCCAGGGATCCCAATCAGCCCCAGCATTTT.

This chain joins TRBV14 and TRBJ2-5; the match to TRBD1 covers 7 bases. The V gene end was trimmed by 5 bases and the J gene end by 1 base; junction bases not matched to a gene: 4. From germline, CDR1 is SGHDN and CDR2 FVKESK. The length of the CDR3 is 14 residues. CDR3 nucleotide sequence: TGTGCCAGCAGCAGGGGACAGACCCAAGAGACCCAGTACTTC. This encodes CASSRGQTQETQYF.

This chain joins TRBV7-2 and TRBJ2-2; TRBD2 matches 15 bases. Per germline, CDR1 SGHTA and CDR2 FQGNSA. The ends lost 4 bases at V and 7 bases at J; junction bases unmatched: 10. This CDR3 contains 18 residues. Here the CDR3 reads CASSYGLAGGPLVGELFF. The DNA for the CDR3 is TGTGCCAGCAGCTACGGACTAGCGGGAGGGCCCCTAGTCGGGGAGCTGTTTTTT.

This clone was counted between two and nine times. The chain couples TRBV18 to TRBJ2-1; D uncertain. The V end lost 2 bases, the J end lost 0 bases, and 14 bases lay between the germline ends. CDR1 and CDR2 from the germline V gene are KGHSH and LQKENI. This CDR3 is built from 17 residues. This CDR3 reads CASSPVSSDPSYNEQFF. The CDR3 nucleotides read TGTGCCAGCTCACCAGTTTCTTCTGACCCCTCCTACAATGAGCAGTTCTTC.